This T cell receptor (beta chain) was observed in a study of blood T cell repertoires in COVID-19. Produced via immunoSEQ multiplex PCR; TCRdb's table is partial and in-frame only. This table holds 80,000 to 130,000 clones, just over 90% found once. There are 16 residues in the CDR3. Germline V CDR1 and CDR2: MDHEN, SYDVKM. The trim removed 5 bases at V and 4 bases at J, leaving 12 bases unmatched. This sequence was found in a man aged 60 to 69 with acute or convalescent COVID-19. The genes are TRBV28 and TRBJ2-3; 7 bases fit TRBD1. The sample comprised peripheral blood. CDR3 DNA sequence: TGTGCCAGCAGTCCGGTGCACAGGGGACCGGCAGATACGCAGTATTTT. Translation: CASSPVHRGPADTQYF.